The present T cell receptor (beta chain) was sequenced within a study of neurological immune-mediated disorders. The time point here: longitudinal time-point 2. Unsorted libraries were prepared from 2 million PBMCs that had been stored at -80 C. 5'RACE with 10-nucleotide random UMIs produced the cDNA. MiXCR, run by TCRdb on the 5' RACE reads, gives a single entry per CDR3 protein. The sample records over 75,000 distinct CDR3 sequences, 4.5% to 7.5% being singletons. Study-level findings and limits: Phylogenetically, 18 of 34 multiple sclerosis patients' repertoires fell into one related-CDR3 cluster, a possible signature. None of the CDR3 amino acid sequences found in expanded clones was shared across subjects. This suggests that the TCR-beta repertoires were private in all groups.

This clonotype was observed at least ten times. What it binds is not known. V shed 3 bases and J shed 5 bases, with 16 bases lying between them. The CDR3 covers 15 residues. CDR1 and CDR2 from the germline V gene are LGHDT and YNNKEL (reference sequence). The origin of this receptor is a woman aged 55-70 years with multiple sclerosis. The chain has TRBV3-1 and TRBJ1-1; D is perhaps TRBD1 (5 bases). Material for sequencing was PBMCs. In nucleotides, the CDR3 is TGTGCCAGCAGCCAGTACACCGGGGGTGGGACTGAAGCTTTCTTT. This translates into CASSQYTGGGTEAFF.